This T cell receptor (beta chain) was captured in a study of T cell repertoires in cytomegalovirus infection. Points from the study as a whole: The study identified carriers of CMV plus the relevant HLA from cumulative public TCR beta family frequency.

TCRdb fed the reads into MiXCR, producing one record per CDR3 protein. Found here are 150,000 to 200,000 distinct CDR3 sequences, roughly 28% of them singletons; the top ten hold 31%. On this clonotype: Antigen unknown.

The CDR3 has 11 residues. Germline-derived CDR1 and CDR2 are PRHDT and FYEKMQ (reference sequence). The V end was cut by 5 bases, the J end by 6 bases, with 6 bases between. The sample was PBMCs. The TCR sequence derives from a human donor in good health (CMV status not recorded). Some clones in this sample may be carry-over from other donors' samples. This sequence joins TRBV13 and TRBJ2-3; D remains ambiguous. The DNA for the CDR3 is TGTGCCAGCAGCAGGGTGGATACGCAGTATTTT. It codes for CASSRVDTQYF.